This T cell receptor beta chain is drawn from a study of T cell responses to AZD1222 COVID-19 vaccine. In the study overall: Combined were second doses at about 4 or about 12 weeks. Whole-study results and caveats: Females made up more of the donors, who were largely white British, and clonal diversity may have come out too low. Distributed over spike, vaccine-associated CD4 TCRs predominated at 160-218 and 743-854. Seropositive AZD1222 recipients at baseline numbered only 5 to 7.

Germline-derived CDR1 and CDR2 are MDHEN and SYDVKM. V lost 8 bases, J lost 5 bases, and 15 bases lay in between. The CDR3 has 13 amino acids. The table came from immunoSEQ multiplex PCR; TCRdb's copy has only in-frame clones and leaves some out. Among 150,000 to 200,000 clones listed, approximately 90% were seen once. Comments on this clone: Antigen: not known.

Here the sequenced sample was peripheral blood, taken on day 0 of AZD1222 vaccination. The clonotype was recovered from an adult in good health. The V and J genes are TRBV28 and TRBJ1-2, with D maybe TRBD1 (5 bases). The CDR3 region is CASRQGMWYGYTF. CDR3 sequence (DNA): TGTGCCAGCCGTCAGGGAATGTGGTATGGCTACACCTTC.